These T cell receptor beta chains were read from a single sample in a study of beta chain features in type 1 diabetes. Clones were read by immunoSEQ multiplex PCR, and TCRdb kept only the in-frame ones, dropping some. The data show roughly 610,000 clones, roughly a sixth seen once. The sample taken for sequencing was naive CD4+ T cells from blood. The receptors here all came from a man aged 18-30 years in good health. CDR3s include the opening cysteine and the closing phenylalanine or tryptophan. A D gene is named only where the DNA matches it firmly. Some rows have no size entry. The others give once, few or many, or a class for an expanded clone.

abundance,j_gene,d_gene,v_gene,CDR3nt,CDR3aa
few,TRBJ2-3,TRBD1,TRBV4-3,TGCGCCAGCAGCCAAGAGGGCAGGGGGCGCGCAGATACGCAGTATTTT,CASSQEGRGRADTQYF
few,TRBJ1-2,NA,TRBV23-1,TGCGCCAGCAGTCAATCTGGGCATAGCGGGGGGTTCTATGGCTACACCTTC,CASSQSGHSGGFYGYTF
few,TRBJ1-2,TRBD1,TRBV18,TGTGCCAGCTCGCCTGACAGGGTTGGTGGCTACACCTTC,CASSPDRVGGYTF
few,TRBJ2-7,NA,TRBV4-2,TGTGCCAGCAGCCAAGGGACTGATGGGTTCTACGAGCAGTACTTC,CASSQGTDGFYEQYF
NA,TRBJ2-3,NA,TRBV5-6,TGTGCCAGCAGCTTGCGAGCGGTCAGCGCAGATACGCAGTATTTT,CASSLRAVSADTQYF
NA,TRBJ2-1,TRBD2,TRBV27,TGTGCCAGCAGCCTAAGACCTCAGCAACTAGCGGGGTACAATGAGCAGTTCTTC,CASSLRPQQLAGYNEQFF
NA,TRBJ2-7,TRBD2,TRBV6-1,TGTGCCAGCAGTGTTGTAGCGGGGACCGAGCAGTACTTC,CASSVVAGTEQYF
once,TRBJ1-4,NA,TRBV9,TGTGCCAGCAGCGGAGGGGGGCGCTGGGAAAAACTGTTTTTT,CASSGGGRWEKLFF
NA,TRBJ2-7,NA,TRBV7-2,TGTGCCAGCAGCCGAACCGGGATCTACGAGCAGTACTTC,CASSRTGIYEQYF
NA,TRBJ1-2,NA,TRBV6-6,TGTGCCAGCAGGATTCAGGGACAATTCTATGGCTACACCTTC,CASRIQGQFYGYTF
NA,TRBJ1-1,NA,TRBV9,TGTGCCAGCAGCCTCCAGGGGATGAACACTGAAGCTTTCTTT,CASSLQGMNTEAFF
few,TRBJ1-6,NA,TRBV30,TGTGCCTGGAGTGTACCCGGTAATTCACCCCTCCACTTT,CAWSVPGNSPLHF
NA,TRBJ1-2,NA,TRBV28,TGTGCCAGCACCTTACAAAGTTTCGGTGGCTACACCTTC,CASTLQSFGGYTF
few,TRBJ2-5,TRBD2,TRBV5-1,TGCGCCAGCAGCCTGGCGACTAGCGGGGGACGAGAGACCCAGTACTTC,CASSLATSGGRETQYF
NA,TRBJ2-3,NA,TRBV27,TGTGCCAGCTCCCGGGCCGGCACAGATACGCAGTATTTT,CASSRAGTDTQYF
NA,TRBJ2-1,TRBD2,TRBV25-1,TGTGCCAGCAGTGAATCTGGGACTAGCGAGTTCTTC,CASSESGTSEFF
NA,TRBJ2-3,TRBD2,TRBV10-3,TGTGCCATCAGTGGGCGGGAGAGGTCAGATACGCAGTATTTT,CAISGRERSDTQYF
NA,TRBJ1-6,TRBD1,TRBV30,TGTGCCTGGAGAGGACAGGGGAGTTCACCCCTCCACTTT,CAWRGQGSSPLHF
NA,TRBJ2-5,NA,TRBV5-6,TGTGCCAGCAGCTTGGACGCCTTCTCTAGGGACCAGTACTTC,CASSLDAFSRDQYF
few,TRBJ1-2,TRBD1,TRBV28,TGTGCCAGCAGTCTGGGACAGGGGGCCTCCTATGGCTACACCTTC,CASSLGQGASYGYTF
few,TRBJ2-2,TRBD2,TRBV27,TGTGCCAGCAGTTCCGTCCCGGGACTAGCGGGGGGGAGCACCGGGGAGCTGTTTTTT,CASSSVPGLAGGSTGELFF
few,TRBJ2-1,TRBD2,TRBV30,TGTGCCTGGAGTGTAGATAGGCTAGCGGGCAATGAGCAGTTCTTC,CAWSVDRLAGNEQFF